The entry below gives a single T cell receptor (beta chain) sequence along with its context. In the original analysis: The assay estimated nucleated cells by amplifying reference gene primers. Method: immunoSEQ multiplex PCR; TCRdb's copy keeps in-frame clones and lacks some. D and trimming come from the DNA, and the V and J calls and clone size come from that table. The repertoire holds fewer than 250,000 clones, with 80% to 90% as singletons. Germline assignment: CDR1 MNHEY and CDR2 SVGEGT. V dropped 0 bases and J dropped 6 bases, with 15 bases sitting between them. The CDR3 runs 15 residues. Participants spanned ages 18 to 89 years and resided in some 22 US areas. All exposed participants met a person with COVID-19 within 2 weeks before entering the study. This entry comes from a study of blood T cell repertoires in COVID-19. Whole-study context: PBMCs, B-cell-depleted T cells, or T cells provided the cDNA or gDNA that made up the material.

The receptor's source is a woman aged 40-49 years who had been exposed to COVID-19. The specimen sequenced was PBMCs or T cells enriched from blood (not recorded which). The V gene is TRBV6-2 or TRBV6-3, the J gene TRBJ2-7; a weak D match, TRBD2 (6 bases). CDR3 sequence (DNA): TGTGCCAGCAGTTACTCCCGGGACTCCGCGCTCGAGCAGTACTTC. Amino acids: CASSYSRDSALEQYF.